This T cell receptor (beta chain) came from a study of beta chain features in type 1 diabetes. Study-wide results and caveats: Within the patient group, naive, central memory and Treg TCRB repertoires appeared more similar to each other than within healthy donors. Among patients with Type 1 diabetes, TCRB CDR3s were moderately but significantly shorter in every one of the four CD4+ subsets.

With respect to this clone: Antigen specificity is unknown.

Trimming stripped 0 bases from V and 7 bases from J, with 12 bases between. CDR1 and CDR2 (germline): LGHNA, YNFKEQ. The CDR3 totals 14 residues. Isolated RNA was reverse transcribed in full, so expressed TCRB transcripts were sequenced. Method: immunoSEQ multiplex PCR; TCRdb's copy keeps in-frame clones and lacks some. The sample holds approximately 260,000 clones; roughly 22% are singletons and the top ten take 0.025% to 0.035%. Per donor, one heparinised blood draw averaged around 110 mL. The sample taken for sequencing was naive CD4+ T cells from blood. The V call is TRBV4-2, the J call TRBJ1-1; D gene uncertain. The TCR comes from a woman in her thirties or forties with type 1 diabetes. The CDR3 coding sequence is TGTGCCAGCAGCCAAGATCTATTGGTTGATGAAGCTTTCTTT. This gives the protein CASSQDLLVDEAFF.